This T cell receptor (beta chain) was sequenced for a study of STAT5B mutations in CD4+ large granular lymphocyte leukemia. Study-wide results and caveats: Patient CD4-sorted repertoires looked more clonal than healthy CD4+ repertoires, even without putative leukemic clones.

This clone was observed a handful of times. The antigen remains undetermined. Using immunoSEQ multiplex PCR, the repertoire was profiled, and TCRdb retains in-frame clones only, with some absent. The sample shows tens of thousands of clones, over 70% of them seen only once. Germline loops: CDR1 LNHDA, CDR2 SQIVND (reference sequence). The CDR3 is made up of 11 amino acids. V was trimmed by 5 bases and J by 2 bases, leaving 3 bases between them. Sample: CD4+ T cells from blood buffy coats. The chain carries TRBV19 and TRBJ1-2, with D hard to call. The source is a human donor in good health. CDR3 sequence (DNA): TGTGCCAGTAGTGGGAACTATGGCTACACCTTC. Translated, it gives CASSGNYGYTF.